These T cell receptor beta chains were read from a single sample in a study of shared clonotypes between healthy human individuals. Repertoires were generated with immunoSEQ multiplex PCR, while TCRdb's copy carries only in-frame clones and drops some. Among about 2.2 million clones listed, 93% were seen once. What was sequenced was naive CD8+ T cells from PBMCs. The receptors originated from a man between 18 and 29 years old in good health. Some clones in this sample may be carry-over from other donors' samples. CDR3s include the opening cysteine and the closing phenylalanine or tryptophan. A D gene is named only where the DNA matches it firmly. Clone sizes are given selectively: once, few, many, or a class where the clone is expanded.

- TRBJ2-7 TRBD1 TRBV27 TGTGCCAGCAGTATATCCGGGACAGGGTCGGGGGAGCAGTACTTC CASSISGTGSGEQYF
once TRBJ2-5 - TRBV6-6 TGTGCCAGCAGCCGGACGTACCAAGAGACCCAGTACTTC CASSRTYQETQYF
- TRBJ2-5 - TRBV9 TGTGCCAGCAGTGCCCATAGCGGAGGGGGGGAGACCCAGTACTTC CASSAHSGGGETQYF
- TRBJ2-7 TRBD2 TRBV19 TGTGCCAGTATGGATTCCAGACTAGCTTCCGAGCAGTACTTC CASMDSRLASEQYF
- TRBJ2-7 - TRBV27 TGTGCCAGCAGTTTAGGGTCCAACGGACCGCTGGAGCAGTACTTC CASSLGSNGPLEQYF
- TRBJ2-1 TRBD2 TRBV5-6 TGTGCCAGCAGCTTGGGGACTAGCGGGAGGTACAATGAGCAGTTCTTC CASSLGTSGRYNEQFF
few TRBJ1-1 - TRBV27 TGTGCCAGCAGTTTTCGGGGATTGAACACTGAAGCTTTCTTT CASSFRGLNTEAFF
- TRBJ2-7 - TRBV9 TGTGCCAGCAGCGCGCCTGGGAGGTACGAGCAGTACTTC CASSAPGRYEQYF
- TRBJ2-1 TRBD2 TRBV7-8 TGTGCCAGCAGCTTAGTGGGGGGGCTAGCGGGAACCTACAATGAGCAGTTCTTC CASSLVGGLAGTYNEQFF
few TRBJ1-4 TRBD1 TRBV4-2 TGTGCCAGCAGCCAAGTTCGGCGGGACAGGAGCATTGAAAAACTGTTTTTT CASSQVRRDRSIEKLFF
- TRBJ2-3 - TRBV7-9 TGTGCCAGCAGCTTAGTGGGCGGAGGCACAGATACGCAGTATTTT CASSLVGGGTDTQYF
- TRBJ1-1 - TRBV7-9 TGTGCCAGCAGCTTAGATCTGGCCAACACTGAAGCTTTCTTT CASSLDLANTEAFF
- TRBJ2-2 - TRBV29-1 TGCAGCGTTGAAGACGGGCCCCAGCTGTTTTTT CSVEDGPQLFF
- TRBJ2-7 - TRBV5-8 TGTGCCAGCAGACGGGCAGGAGACGAGCAGTACTTC CASRRAGDEQYF
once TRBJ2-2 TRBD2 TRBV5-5 TGTGCCAGCAGCTTGGGGCTAGCGGGAATGACCGGGGAGCTGTTTTTT CASSLGLAGMTGELFF
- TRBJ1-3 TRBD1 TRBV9 TGTGCCAGCAGCGTAGTACCAGGGGGCCCGCGGAACACCATATATTTT CASSVVPGGPRNTIYF
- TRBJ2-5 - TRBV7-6 TGTGCCAGCAGCCCCCTCTCCACAGCGAAGTTGTACCAAGAGACCCAGTACTTC CASSPLSTAKLYQETQYF
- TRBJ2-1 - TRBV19 TGTGCCAGTAGTATAGTTTCGGGAACCCCTCAGTTCTTC CASSIVSGTPQFF
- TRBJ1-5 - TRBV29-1 TGCAGCGTTGTAACGGGGTTGGGGCCCCAGCATTTT CSVVTGLGPQHF
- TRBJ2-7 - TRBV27 TGTGCCAGCAGTTTACGGGACTCCCGCTACGAGCAGTACTTC CASSLRDSRYEQYF
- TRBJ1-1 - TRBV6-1 TGTGCCAGCAGTGAACGGATAGGTGAAGCTTTCTTT CASSERIGEAFF
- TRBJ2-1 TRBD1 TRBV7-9 TGTGCCAGCAGCCGCAGGGGACAGGGGCCAAACAATGAGCAGTTCTTC CASSRRGQGPNNEQFF
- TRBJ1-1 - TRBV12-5 TGTGCTAGTGGTTTGGTCGAGCCTAACCGGGACGAAGCTTTCTTT CASGLVEPNRDEAFF
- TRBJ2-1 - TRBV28 TGTGCCAGCAGTTTAGGCTACTTCAGTGAGCAGTTCTTC CASSLGYFSEQFF
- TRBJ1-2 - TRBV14 TGTGCCAGCAGCCAGGGAGGACGGGGGCGCGTCTATGGCTACACCTTC CASSQGGRGRVYGYTF
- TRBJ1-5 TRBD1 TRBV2 TGTGCCAGCAGATCCACAGGGGGCCGGCAGCCCCAGCATTTT CASRSTGGRQPQHF
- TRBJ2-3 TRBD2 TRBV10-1 TGCGCCAGCAGTGAGCAAGGGGACTATTACACAGATACGCAGTATTTT CASSEQGDYYTDTQYF
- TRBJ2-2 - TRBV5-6 TGTGCCAGCACCCCAGAGCGGACGATAAGAACCGGGGAGCTGTTTTTT CASTPERTIRTGELFF